This T cell receptor beta chain was captured in a study of T cell responses to AZD1222 COVID-19 vaccine. Study results and caveats: The span of vaccine-associated CD4 TCRs extended across spike, with dominance at 160-218 and 743-854. Compared with day 0, the breadth and depth of the Spike-specific TCR repertoire rose significantly after two doses of AZD1222.

The method was immunoSEQ multiplex PCR; TCRdb's version includes in-frame clones alone and lacks a portion of them. Among 150,000 to 200,000 clones, 87% were seen once, and the ten largest hold roughly 0.98%. Recipients boosted at about 4 weeks or about 12 weeks are pooled. Details on this clone: No antigen is known for it.

Between the trimmed V and J ends, which lost 6 bases and 1 base, there was a span of 9 bases. In germline, CDR1 is MNHNY, CDR2 SVGAGI (reference sequence). The CDR3 covers 13 residues. Sequenced material: peripheral blood, taken 28 days after the second AZD1222 dose. The chain couples TRBV6-6 to TRBJ1-1; D is unresolved. The receptor was isolated from an adult who received the AZD1222 COVID-19 vaccine. The chain's CDR3 is CASSLRENTEAFF. In DNA form, the CDR3 reads TGTGCCAGCAGCCTCCGGGAGAACACTGAAGCTTTCTTT.